Following are 21 T cell receptor beta chains from one sample sequenced in a study of blood T cell repertoires in COVID-19. Profiling relied on immunoSEQ multiplex PCR, and the TCRdb table lists in-frame clones only, not all of them. This table has approximately 130,000 clones, roughly three quarters appearing once. Sequencing was performed on peripheral blood. These receptor sequences come from a human donor in a cohort sampled during active COVID-19.

With regard to this clone: The junction shows a germline mismatch at one end, possibly a read error. This chain uses TRBV6-5 with TRBJ1-2; tentative D call: TRBD1 (5 bases). The V gene's germline CDR1 is MNHEY and CDR2 SVGAGI. The CDR3 runs 12 residues. CDR3 coding DNA: TGTGCCAGCAGTCCTCAGGGTTATGACTACACCTTC. Encoded protein: CASSPQGYDYTF.

This CDR3 reads CASSFAGEDEQYF. The CDR3 DNA sequence: TGTGCCAGCAGTTTCGCGGGAGAGGACGAGCAGTACTTC. The chain couples TRBV12-3 or TRBV12-4 to TRBJ2-7, with 7 bases lining up with TRBD2. V was pared by 3 bases and J by 5 bases, with 4 bases of the junction left unmatched. CDR3 length: 13 amino acids.

The chain is built from TRBV29-1 and TRBJ2-1; D not certain. Trimming shortened V by 7 bases and J by 4 bases, and 8 bases separated the two germline ends. Germline V gene sequence: CDR1 SQVTM, CDR2 ANQGSEA. The CDR3 length is 11 residues. CDR3 in amino acids: CSASGYNEQFF. The CDR3 DNA reads as TGCAGCGCGTCCGGTTACAATGAGCAGTTCTTC.

The J gene is TRBJ2-3, the V gene TRBV11-2; TRBD2 aligns across 10 bases. V lost 0 bases and J lost 0; bases outside the gene matches: 9. The CDR3 extends over 19 amino acids. CDR1 and CDR2 from the germline V gene are SGHAT and FQNNGV. The CDR3 reads CASSLDPSSGGLSTDTQYF. As DNA, the CDR3 is TGTGCCAGCAGCTTAGATCCTTCTAGCGGGGGACTTAGCACAGATACGCAGTATTTT.

The chain joins TRBV30 to TRBJ1-6; D possibly corresponds to TRBD1 (5 bases). Trimming took 3 bases from V and 0 from J, leaving 6 bases between them. The germline gives CDR1 GTSNPN, CDR2 SVGIG (reference sequence). CDR3 length equals 14 residues. The CDR3 reads CAWRQDSYNSPLHF. Written as DNA, the CDR3 is TGTGCCTGGAGACAGGACTCCTATAATTCACCCCTCCACTTT.

This clone was recorded once. The rearrangement uses TRBV13 and TRBJ1-2; D is undetermined. Germline CDR1 and CDR2: PRHDT and FYEKMQ (reference sequence). The CDR3 is 17 amino acids. V gave up 6 bases and J gave up 2 bases, with 22 bases separating them. The CDR3 sequence is CASRRQKSFDHNYGYTF. The CDR3, as DNA: TGTGCCAGCAGGAGGCAAAAGAGTTTCGACCACAACTATGGCTACACCTTC. Filled out from reference TRBV13 and TRBJ1-2, the complete variable domain reads AAGVIQSPRHLIKEKRETATLKCYPIPRHDTVYWYQQGPGQDPQFLISFYEKMQSDKGSIPDRFSAQQFSDYHSELNMSSLELGDSALYFCASRRQKSFDHNYGYTFGSGTRLTVV.

The rearrangement joins TRBV4-1 to TRBJ2-7; D possibly corresponds to TRBD1 (6 bases). CDR1 is MGHRA, CDR2 YSYEKL, per germline. CDR3 length: 14 amino acids. Trimming took off 0 bases at V and 4 bases at J, with 10 bases between the two ends. The CDR3 DNA follows: TGCGCCAGCAGCCAAGAAGGAACAGGGTACGAGCAGTACTTC. Translating gives CASSQEGTGYEQYF.

This clone came up once. The chain is built from TRBV5-3 and TRBJ2-7, with D unclear. TRBV5-3 is designated an ORF whose function remains uncertain. V was shortened by 0 bases and J by 3 bases, with 13 bases between the two germline ends. The CDR3 is 15 residues long. CDR3 coding DNA: TGTGCCAGAAGCTTGGCGGTCCTCAGGAACTACGAGCAGTACTTC. It yields the protein CARSLAVLRNYEQYF.

The CDR3 bases are TGTGCCAGCAGCCAAGATCAGCTAGCGGAGGGACCCGAGCAGTACTTC. Its translation: CASSQDQLAEGPEQYF. This sequence joins TRBV3-1 (or the pseudogene TRBV3-2) and TRBJ2-7, with TRBD2 matching 7 bases. Germline CDR1 reads LGHDT; CDR2 reads YNNKEL (reference sequence). This CDR3 region has 16 residues. V trimming: 0 bases; J trimming: 6 bases; junction bases outside the gene matches: 11.

V is TRBV5-4 and J is TRBJ2-2; 7 bases map to TRBD1. Germline trimming cut 4 bases from V and 2 bases from J; bases unmatched to any gene: 5. Looked up from germline, CDR1 is SGHNT and CDR2 is YYREEE (reference sequence). The CDR3 extends over 15 amino acids. CDR3 nucleotide sequence: TGTGCCAGCAGCATGGACAGGCCCAACACCGGGGAGCTGTTTTTT. It encodes CASSMDRPNTGELFF.

This clone was detected once. J is TRBJ2-3 and V is TRBV11-2; a possible D gene is TRBD2 (6 bases). CDR1 and CDR2 (germline): SGHAT, FQNNGV. This CDR3 region has 12 residues. Trimming pared 9 bases from V and 0 bases from J, leaving 7 bases between. The CDR3 bases are TGTGCCAGTGGGGGGAGCACAGATACGCAGTATTTT. As protein: CASGGSTDTQYF.

The chain carries TRBV11-2 and TRBJ2-7; TRBD2 matches 10 bases. Germline trimming cut 5 bases from V and 2 bases from J; bases unmatched to any gene: 9. CDR1 and CDR2 from the germline V gene are SGHAT and FQNNGV. The CDR3 totals 16 residues. CDR3 loop: CASSVPGLASTYEQYF. The CDR3 region has the DNA TGTGCCAGCAGCGTACCGGGACTAGCGTCTACCTACGAGCAGTACTTC. Based on the CDR3 plus reference TRBV11-2 and TRBJ2-7, the full variable domain is EAGVAQSPRYKIIEKRQSVAFWCNPISGHATLYWYQQILGQGPKLLIQFQNNGVVDDSQLPKDRFSAERLKGVDSTLKIQPAKLEDSAVYLCASSVPGLASTYEQYFGPGTRLTVT.

The rearrangement links TRBV24-1 to TRBJ2-7; TRBD1 matches 7 bases. The V gene's germline CDR1 is KGHDR and CDR2 SFDVKD. V was clipped by 9 bases and J by 4 bases; unmatched bases: 8. This CDR3 region has 13 residues. The CDR3 DNA reads as TGTGCCACCTCCCGGACAGGTGCATACGAGCAGTACTTC. Translated: CATSRTGAYEQYF.

The chain carries TRBV19 and TRBJ2-7, with D perhaps matching TRBD2 (5 bases). V was shortened by 4 bases and J by 2 bases, with 12 bases between the two germline ends. In germline, CDR1 is LNHDA, CDR2 SQIVND (reference sequence). This CDR3 region has 14 residues. CDR3 residues: CASSSVAGPYEQYF. The CDR3 nucleotides are TGTGCCAGTAGTAGCGTGGCGGGCCCCTACGAGCAGTACTTC.

This rearrangement joins TRBV24-1 to TRBJ2-5; maybe TRBD1 (6 bases). The CDR3 spans 13 residues. Germline CDR1 reads KGHDR; CDR2 reads SFDVKD. V was shortened by 3 bases and J by 3 bases, with 7 bases between the two germline ends. The CDR3 spells CATSDRTEETQYF. CDR3 DNA sequence: TGTGCCACCAGTGATAGGACAGAAGAGACCCAGTACTTC.

J is TRBJ2-1 and V is TRBV7-2; the D gene is possibly TRBD1 (5 bases). Germline values: CDR1 SGHTA, CDR2 FQGNSA. The CDR3 loop spans 15 amino acids. V was shortened by 1 base and J by 8 bases, with 15 bases between the two germline ends. The CDR3 region has the DNA TGTGCCAGCAGCTTAGTTGGGCAGGGCTGGGATGAGCAGTTCTTC. The encoded protein is CASSLVGQGWDEQFF.

This rearrangement joins TRBV18 to TRBJ2-7; 10 nucleotides match TRBD1. Trimming removed 6 bases from V and 3 bases from J; junction bases left unmatched: 14. The CDR3 spans 17 residues. Germline values: CDR1 KGHSH, CDR2 LQKENI. The CDR3 loop reads CASSPGTGVVKRYEQYF. The CDR3, as DNA: TGTGCCAGCTCCCCCGGGACAGGGGTCGTCAAGCGCTACGAGCAGTACTTC.

V gene TRBV11-1 combines with J gene TRBJ2-7, with D perhaps TRBD2 (5 bases). Deletions cut 3 bases from V and 2 bases from J, with 8 bases between. Germline V gene data show CDR1 as SGHAT and CDR2 as FQDESV (reference sequence). The CDR3 contains 13 residues. CDR3 sequence: CASSFGRAYEQYF. The CDR3 nucleotides read TGTGCCAGCAGCTTCGGGCGGGCCTACGAGCAGTACTTC.

The chain carries TRBV2 and TRBJ2-7; 14 bases fit TRBD2. The CDR3 is 19 residues long. J was trimmed by 2 bases and V by 6 bases; bases with no gene match: 15. Germline V gene data show CDR1 as SNHLY and CDR2 as FYNNEI. The CDR3 spells CASSQTEPGLAGDTYEQYF. CDR3 sequence (DNA): TGTGCCAGCAGCCAGACCGAGCCGGGACTAGCGGGGGATACCTACGAGCAGTACTTC.

The J gene is TRBJ2-2, the V gene TRBV30; D gene ambiguous. The V end lost 4 bases, the J end lost 3 bases, and 3 bases lay between the germline ends. The CDR3 runs to 11 residues. Germline V gene lookup returns CDR1 GTSNPN and CDR2 SVGIG (reference sequence). The CDR3 DNA sequence: TGTGCCTGGAAGCACACCGGGGAGCTGTTTTTT. Its protein is CAWKHTGELFF.

J is TRBJ1-1 and V is TRBV6-5; D unclear. Trimming took 7 bases from V and 9 from J, leaving 15 bases between them. Germline CDR1 MNHEY, CDR2 SVGAGI. The CDR3 sequence is 12 residues long. The CDR3 bases are TGTGCCAGCAAAGACCTACTCGGGAAAGCTTTCTTT. Protein sequence: CASKDLLGKAFF.